Sequencing of this T cell receptor beta chain was carried out in a study of T cells in tuberculosis. About the research overall: T cells were selected with CD1B tetramers loaded with glucose monomycolate. Study outcomes and limitations: Cases with active tuberculosis were adults, while controls were adolescents. The TCR-beta difference was not significant; alpha differences partly reflected length.

This clone was counted once. Its specificity is not known. Libraries were prepared by immunoSEQ multiplex PCR; TCRdb keeps only in-frame clonotypes and omits some of them. The table shows about 34,000 clones, with 95% to 97% occurring only once. The material sequenced was PBMCs. This sequence was found in a donor between 5 and 29 years old with latent tuberculosis or without tuberculosis infection.

CDR3 residues: CASSVTGGRTEAFF. The CDR3, as DNA: TGTGCCAGCAGCGTAACAGGGGGAAGGACTGAAGCTTTCTTT. V is TRBV7-2 and J is TRBJ1-1, with 8 bases fitting TRBD1. With V trimmed by 5 bases and J by 5 bases, 7 bases remained unmatched. This CDR3 region has 14 residues. Germline V gene sequence: CDR1 SGHTA, CDR2 FQGNSA.